A single sample is the source of the 16 T cell receptor beta chains below, sequenced in a study of neurological immune-mediated disorders. Time point in this sample: technical triplicate 1. Using its own MiXCR run on the 5' RACE reads, TCRdb lists one record per CDR3 protein. The top ten clones hold around 3.9% of a sample with about 38,000 distinct CDR3 sequences, approximately 10% of them seen once. The sample comprised PBMCs. All receptors come from a man aged 60 to 69 with HTLV-1-associated myelopathy (HAM/TSP).

In its sample, this clonotype was seen many times. As DNA, the CDR3 is TGTGCCAGCAGTGTGGGACTAGCGGGATACGAGCAGTACTTC. Protein: CASSVGLAGYEQYF. The rearrangement uses TRBV5-6 and TRBJ2-7, with 13 nucleotides matching TRBD2. The V segment lost 5 bases and the J segment 4 bases; nucleotides outside the gene matches: 3. The CDR3 spans 14 residues. The germline gives CDR1 SGHDT, CDR2 YYEEEE.

The sample holds many counts of this clonotype. The J gene is TRBJ2-1, the V gene TRBV11-1, with 9 bases aligning to TRBD2. CDR3 length: 16 residues. V shed 2 bases and J 14 bases; nucleotides not matched to a gene: 16. Germline lookup yields CDR1 SGHAT and CDR2 FQDESV (reference sequence). DNA for the CDR3: TGTGCCAGCAGCTTACTCCGCGGGAGGGCCCCTCAATCGGAGTTCTTC. Its protein product is CASSLLRGRAPQSEFF.

This clonotype was detected ten times or more. The V call is TRBV9, the J call TRBJ2-6; D could derive from TRBD1 or TRBD2 (5 bases each). V lost 6 bases and J 1 base, leaving 14 bases between the germline ends. Germline CDR1 SGDLS, CDR2 YYNGEE. The CDR3 spans 16 residues. The CDR3 protein is CASTKRGDSGANVLTF. Written as DNA, the CDR3 is TGTGCCAGCACCAAAAGGGGAGATTCTGGGGCCAACGTCCTGACTTTC. The full variable domain, rest sourced from reference TRBV9 and TRBJ2-6, is DSGVTQTPKHLITATGQRVTLRCSPRSGDLSVYWYQQSLDQGLQFLIQYYNGEERAKGNILERFSAQQFPDLHSELNLSSLELGDSALYFCASTKRGDSGANVLTFGAGSRLTVL.

The sample holds many counts of this clonotype. The chain uses TRBV20-1 and TRBJ1-5, with 8 nucleotides matching TRBD1. The V gene end was trimmed by 3 bases and the J gene end by 7 bases; junction bases not matched to a gene: 8. Germline V gene sequence: CDR1 DFQATT, CDR2 SNEGSKA (reference sequence). CDR3 length: 14 residues. The CDR3 protein is CSASDGQGEQPQHF. In nucleotides, the CDR3 is TGCAGTGCTAGTGACGGACAGGGTGAACAGCCCCAGCATTTT.

By its share, this clonotype is medium-sized. The chain recombines TRBV20-1 with TRBJ2-5; 7 bases are shared with TRBD1. After removal of 7 bases from V and 3 bases from J, the junction contained 14 bases not matched to a gene. This CDR3 region has 15 residues. From germline, CDR1 is DFQATT and CDR2 SNEGSKA (reference sequence). CDR3 loop: CSVNRDSGQKETQYF. DNA of the CDR3: TGCAGTGTTAACCGGGACAGTGGCCAAAAAGAGACCCAGTACTTC.

This clonotype was detected ten times or more. The chain recombines TRBV18 with TRBJ1-1; a possible D gene is TRBD1 (5 bases). The CDR3 length is 14 residues. V lost 2 bases, J lost 1 base, and 8 bases lay in between. In germline, CDR1 is KGHSH, CDR2 LQKENI. The CDR3 loop reads CASSPAGWNTEAFF. The DNA for the CDR3 is TGTGCCAGCTCACCAGCAGGGTGGAACACTGAAGCTTTCTTT.

This clonotype was observed at least ten times. The gene calls are TRBV5-1 and TRBJ2-7; possibly TRBD2 for D (6 bases). CDR3 length: 12 amino acids. Trimming took 4 bases from V and 7 from J, leaving 12 bases between them. Germline V lookup: CDR1 SGHRS, CDR2 YFSETQ. CDR3 bases: TGCGCCAGCAGCCCCGGGGGAGAGGAGCAGTACTTC. Translation gives CASSPGGEEQYF.

This clonotype was seen many times. The V and J genes are TRBV20-1 and TRBJ2-2; the D call may be TRBD1 or TRBD2 (5 bases each). Trimming removed 6 bases from V and 7 bases from J, with 18 bases in between. The CDR3 is 14 residues long. Germline V gene lookup returns CDR1 DFQATT and CDR2 SNEGSKA (reference sequence). The CDR3 loop is CSAQDSGGNGELFF. The CDR3 DNA sequence: TGCAGTGCACAAGACAGTGGGGGAAACGGGGAGCTGTTTTTT.

This clonotype was recorded at least ten times. The chain joins TRBV27 to TRBJ2-6; possible D gene TRBD1, 6 bases. Germline CDR1 and CDR2: MNHEY and SMNVEV (reference sequence). Trimming took off 5 bases at V and 3 bases at J, with 20 bases between the two ends. The CDR3 spans 18 residues. This chain's CDR3 is CASSTGPQGFSGANVLTF. In DNA form, the CDR3 reads TGTGCCAGCAGTACTGGCCCACAGGGATTTAGTGGGGCCAACGTCCTGACTTTC.

In its sample, this clonotype ranks as medium-sized. The V gene is TRBV20-1, the J gene TRBJ2-1; D is possibly TRBD2 (7 bases). There are 13 residues in the CDR3. The V gene lost 5 bases and the J gene lost 9 bases, with 17 bases spanning the gap. Germline assignment: CDR1 DFQATT and CDR2 SNEGSKA (reference sequence). For the CDR3, the DNA is TGCAGTGCTGCAACCGGGGGGCGGGGTGAGCAGTTCTTC. Translating it yields CSAATGGRGEQFF.

This clonotype has ten or more counts. The chain joins TRBV5-1 to TRBJ2-1; D gene uncertain. The CDR3 totals 18 residues. The ends were cut back, 4 bases at V and 4 bases at J, with 24 bases in the middle. Germline V CDR1 and CDR2: SGHRS, YFSETQ. Here the CDR3 reads CASSPTPPEIGRYNEQFF. The CDR3 coding sequence is TGCGCCAGCAGCCCGACACCCCCGGAAATTGGACGGTACAATGAGCAGTTCTTC.

This clonotype was picked up many times. The chain links TRBV5-1 to TRBJ1-1; D uncertain. Germline V gene sequence: CDR1 SGHRS, CDR2 YFSETQ. Trimming stripped 4 bases from V and 1 base from J, with 14 bases between. This CDR3 has 15 residues. CDR3 DNA: TGCGCCAGCAGCCCCAGCCGATTGCAGAACACTGAAGCTTTCTTT. Translated, it gives CASSPSRLQNTEAFF.

This clonotype was seen repeatedly, ten times or more. This sequence joins TRBV25-1 and TRBJ2-3; 8 nucleotides align to TRBD1. Trimming took 1 base from V and 4 from J; bases not matched to a gene: 4. The CDR3 covers 15 residues. Per the germline V gene, CDR1 is MGHDK and CDR2 is SYGVNS. The CDR3 region is CASSEFTGGADTQYF. For the CDR3, the DNA is TGTGCCAGCAGTGAATTTACAGGGGGAGCAGATACGCAGTATTTT.

The CDR3 region is CASSRGWDSPLHF. CDR3 coding DNA: TGTGCCAGCAGCCGGGGTTGGGATTCACCCCTCCACTTT. The rearrangement links TRBV9 to TRBJ1-6; D not resolved. Germline values: CDR1 SGDLS, CDR2 YYNGEE. The CDR3 contains 13 residues. The ends were cut back, 4 bases at V and 8 bases at J, with 10 bases in the middle.

This clonotype was recorded many times. This sequence joins TRBV3-1 and TRBJ2-1; 14 bases map to TRBD2. Unmatched junction bases numbered 11, after V lost 4 bases and J lost 6 bases. Looked up from germline, CDR1 is LGHDT and CDR2 is YNNKEL (reference sequence). The CDR3 spans 18 residues. The CDR3 sequence is CASSRLIGLAGGFNEQFF. DNA for the CDR3: TGTGCCAGCAGCCGACTTATCGGACTAGCGGGAGGTTTCAATGAGCAGTTCTTC.

This clonotype was observed many times. The CDR3 sequence: CASRLRVGEAFF. The CDR3 DNA reads as TGTGCCAGCAGATTACGGGTTGGTGAAGCTTTCTTT. This chain links TRBV7-3 with TRBJ1-1; no firm D call. The V end lost 6 bases, the J end lost 7 bases, and 12 bases lay between the germline ends. CDR3 length equals 12 residues. Per germline, CDR1 SGHTA and CDR2 FQGTGA.